A selection of T cell receptor beta chains follows, all from one sample in a study of blood T cell repertoires in COVID-19. Profiling relied on immunoSEQ multiplex PCR, and the TCRdb table lists in-frame clones only, not all of them. The table lists under 200,000 clones, more than 70% of them singletons. Specimen: peripheral blood. These receptors all stem from a young man with active or convalescent COVID-19. Both conserved end residues are part of each CDR3. The D gene is left open where the match is weak. Size tells how often a clone was seen (once, few, many) or the class of an expanded clone, and some rows leave it out.

>TRBD2|TRBJ2-7|.|TRBV7-8
CASSLERGLAGRSSYEQYF
TGTGCCAGCAGCTTAGAAAGGGGGCTAGCGGGAAGGAGCTCCTACGAGCAGTACTTC
>.|TRBJ1-4|.|TRBV27
CASSLRGGGGSPGEKLFF
TGTGCCAGCAGTTTAAGGGGGGGCGGGGGCTCCCCGGGGGAAAAACTGTTTTTT
>.|TRBJ1-5|.|TRBV30
CAWSVPGWSSYQPQHF
TGTGCCTGGAGTGTACCGGGTTGGAGCAGCTATCAGCCCCAGCATTTT
>TRBD1|TRBJ1-2|.|TRBV4-2
CASSPQRQGNYGYTF
TGTGCCAGCAGCCCCCAACGACAGGGAAACTATGGCTACACCTTC
>.|TRBJ1-1|.|TRBV25-1
CASSSHRRGTEAFF
TGTGCCAGCAGTAGTCACAGGAGGGGCACTGAAGCTTTCTTT
>TRBD1|TRBJ1-2|.|TRBV7-9
CASSLRSRQGDGYTF
TGTGCCAGCAGCTTAAGAAGTCGACAGGGGGATGGCTACACCTTC
>TRBD2|TRBJ2-1|.|TRBV11-2
CASSLGSGGAYNEQFF
TGTGCCAGCAGCTTAGGCTCGGGGGGGGCTTACAATGAGCAGTTCTTC
>.|TRBJ2-7|.|TRBV5-6
CASSYRYEQYF
TGTGCCAGCAGCTACAGGTACGAGCAGTACTTC
>TRBD1|TRBJ2-3|.|TRBV7-3
CASSLPGGDSPQYF
TGTGCCAGCAGCTTACCAGGGGGCGATTCCCCGCAGTATTTT
>TRBD2|TRBJ2-5|.|TRBV24-1
CATSDPGLAGETQYF
TGTGCCACCAGTGATCCGGGACTAGCGGGAGAGACCCAGTACTTC
>.|TRBJ2-1|.|TRBV5-5
CASSPGVGGANYNEQFF
TGTGCCAGCAGCCCGGGAGTTGGGGGGGCGAACTACAATGAGCAGTTCTTC
>TRBD1|TRBJ2-5|.|TRBV5-1
CASSLNLLGLGRGRETQYF
TGCGCCAGCAGCTTGAATTTATTAGGCCTGGGCAGGGGGCGAGAGACCCAGTACTTC
>TRBD2|TRBJ2-3|.|TRBV5-1
CASSLRPSGSPTDTQYF
TGCGCCAGCAGCTTAAGACCTAGCGGGAGTCCCACAGATACGCAGTATTTT
>.|TRBJ2-1|.|TRBV27
CASSLRQVNNEQFF
TGTGCCAGCAGTTTACGGCAGGTCAACAATGAGCAGTTCTTC
>.|TRBJ1-5|once|TRBV5-6
CASSLTGTNQPQHF
TGTGCCAGCAGCCTAACAGGGACCAATCAGCCCCAGCATTTT
>TRBD1|TRBJ2-7|once|TRBV7-7
CASSSDRDQEQYF
TGTGCCAGCAGCTCGGACAGGGATCAAGAGCAGTACTTC
>.|TRBJ1-4|.|TRBV7-9
CASSLQGGNEKLFF
TGTGCCAGCAGCCTACAGGGAGGGAATGAAAAACTGTTTTTT
>TRBD1|TRBJ2-7|.|TRBV18
CASRDSTYEQYF
TGTGCCAGCCGGGACAGCACCTACGAGCAGTACTTC
>.|TRBJ1-3|once|TRBV30
CAWRTAGSGNTIYF
TGTGCCTGGAGGACGGCGGGCTCTGGAAACACCATATATTTT
>.|TRBJ2-5|.|TRBV18
CASSAGQLQETQYF
TGTGCCAGCTCAGCGGGACAGCTCCAAGAGACCCAGTACTTC
>TRBD1|TRBJ1-1|.|TRBV7-9
CASSKTGVGTEAFF
TGTGCCAGCAGTAAGACAGGGGTGGGCACTGAAGCTTTCTTT
>TRBD1|TRBJ2-3|.|TRBV19
CASSARQGTTDTQYF
TGTGCCAGTAGCGCCAGACAGGGGACTACAGATACGCAGTATTTT
>.|TRBJ2-2|.|TRBV7-2
CASSSFRGPGELFF
TGTGCCAGCAGCTCGTTCAGGGGACCCGGGGAGCTGTTTTTT
>.|TRBJ1-1|.|TRBV19
CASSSPPNTEAFF
TGTGCCAGTAGTTCCCCTCCTAACACTGAAGCTTTCTTT
>.|TRBJ1-2|.|TRBV7-6
CASSLEGGPGYGYTF
TGTGCCAGCAGTTTGGAGGGGGGGCCTGGCTATGGCTACACCTTC
>TRBD1|TRBJ2-2|.|TRBV6-4
CASSERQGDTGELFF
TGTGCCAGCAGTGAGAGACAGGGAGACACCGGGGAGCTGTTTTTT
>.|TRBJ2-3|.|TRBV4-2
CASSPGGLTDTQYF
TGTGCCAGCAGTCCGGGGGGCCTCACAGATACGCAGTATTTT
>TRBD1|TRBJ1-1|.|TRBV30
CASDYRDRVFREAFF
TGTGCCTCAGATTACCGGGACAGGGTTTTTCGTGAAGCTTTCTTT
>.|TRBJ1-6|.|TRBV4-1
CASRTIGQRPDQALHF
TGCGCCAGCAGAACAATCGGACAGCGCCCAGATCAGGCCCTCCACTTT
>TRBD1|TRBJ1-6|.|TRBV7-9
CASSFWTGGGSPLHF
TGTGCCAGCAGCTTCTGGACAGGGGGCGGGTCACCCCTCCACTTT
>.|TRBJ2-7|.|TRBV15
CATSRGQNDYDEQYF
TGTGCCACCAGCAGAGGACAGAACGATTATGACGAGCAGTACTTC
>.|TRBJ1-3|.|TRBV4-1
CASSLTATSGNTIYF
TGCGCCAGCAGCCTGACAGCGACCTCTGGAAACACCATATATTTT
>.|TRBJ2-2|.|TRBV5-4
CASSFLVGQNTGELFF
TGTGCCAGCAGCTTTCTAGTGGGACAGAACACCGGGGAGCTGTTTTTT
>.|TRBJ1-5|.|TRBV5-6
CASSLTSHSNQPQHF
TGTGCCAGCAGCTTAACCAGTCATAGCAATCAGCCCCAGCATTTT
>TRBD2|TRBJ2-2|.|TRBV19
CASSIDGAGGPRELFF
TGTGCCAGTAGTATAGATGGGGCGGGAGGGCCCCGGGAGCTGTTTTTT
>TRBD2|TRBJ2-1|.|TRBV6-4
CASSERLAGYNEQFF
TGTGCCAGCAGTGAGAGACTAGCGGGCTACAATGAGCAGTTCTTC
>.|TRBJ2-5|.|TRBV18
CASSPNRLETQYF
TGTGCCAGCTCACCAAACAGATTGGAGACCCAGTACTTC
>.|TRBJ1-2|few|TRBV12-3/TRBV12-4
CASSLARGGYTF
TGTGCCAGCAGTTTAGCCAGGGGTGGCTACACCTTC
>TRBD2|TRBJ2-1|.|TRBV30
CAWSEAGLNYNEQFF
TGTGCCTGGAGTGAAGCGGGATTGAACTACAATGAGCAGTTCTTC
>.|TRBJ1-3|.|TRBV10-3
CAISPGGHSGNTIYF
TGTGCCATCAGCCCGGGTGGACACTCTGGAAACACCATATATTTT
>TRBD1|TRBJ2-7|.|TRBV6-1
CASSEAGTGKREQYF
TGTGCCAGCAGTGAAGCTGGGACAGGGAAGAGAGAGCAGTACTTC
>.|TRBJ2-2|.|TRBV9
CASSVQTNTGELFF
TGTGCCAGCAGCGTACAGACGAACACCGGGGAGCTGTTTTTT
>.|TRBJ2-3|.|TRBV7-3
CASSLTSQGFRTDTQYF
TGTGCCAGCAGCTTAACCTCGCAGGGATTTAGGACAGATACGCAGTATTTT
>TRBD1|TRBJ1-2|.|TRBV6-6
CASRDRPIYGYTF
TGTGCCAGCAGGGACAGGCCTATCTATGGCTACACCTTC
>TRBD1|TRBJ2-4|.|TRBV7-2
CASSSWTGKAKNIQYF
TGTGCCAGCAGCTCATGGACAGGGAAGGCCAAAAACATTCAGTACTTC
>TRBD1|TRBJ2-7|few|TRBV5-4
CASSLDRGQTYEQYF
TGTGCCAGCAGCTTAGACAGGGGACAAACCTACGAGCAGTACTTC
>.|TRBJ1-5|once|TRBV30
CAWSGERNQPQHF
TGTGCCTGGAGTGGGGAGAGAAATCAGCCCCAGCATTTT
>.|TRBJ2-7|.|TRBV15
CATSRGRGGSYEQYF
TGTGCCACCAGCAGGGGGCGGGGCGGCAGCTACGAGCAGTACTTC
>TRBD1|TRBJ1-5|.|TRBV7-7
CASSPDRGQPQHF
TGTGCTAGCAGCCCGGACAGGGGGCAGCCCCAGCATTTT
>TRBD1|TRBJ1-6|.|TRBV5-6
CASSLGDSNGNSPLHF
TGTGCCAGCAGCTTGGGGGACAGTAATGGTAATTCACCCCTCCACTTT
>TRBD1|TRBJ1-4|.|TRBV19
CASSVGQGTNEKLFF
TGTGCCAGTAGTGTAGGACAGGGAACTAATGAAAAACTGTTTTTT
>TRBD2|TRBJ2-1|.|TRBV28
CASSPWTSGSLSTYNEQFF
TGTGCCAGCAGCCCATGGACTAGCGGGAGTTTGAGTACCTACAATGAGCAGTTCTTC
>.|TRBJ2-7|.|TRBV5-4
CASSLRVSSLGEQYF
TGTGCCAGCAGCTTGCGGGTGTCAAGCCTGGGCGAGCAGTACTTC
>.|TRBJ2-7|.|TRBV18
CASSPSTRADEQYF
TGTGCCAGCTCACCTTCCACGAGGGCCGACGAGCAGTACTTC
>TRBD2|TRBJ2-1|.|TRBV30
CAWIAGIYNEQFF
TGTGCCTGGATAGCGGGCATTTACAATGAGCAGTTCTTC
>TRBD1|TRBJ1-5|.|TRBV9
CASSVGTGGSQPQHF
TGTGCCAGCAGCGTTGGAACAGGGGGCAGTCAGCCCCAGCATTTT
>TRBD2|TRBJ2-3|.|TRBV28
CASSPVSSGSTDTQYF
TGTGCCAGCAGTCCCGTTTCTAGCGGGAGCACAGATACGCAGTATTTT
>.|TRBJ2-5|.|TRBV6-1
CASSEGSGGEETQYF
TGTGCCAGCAGTGAAGGGTCTGGAGGGGAAGAGACCCAGTACTTC
>.|TRBJ2-7|.|TRBV11-2
CASSLDTYEQYF
TGTGCCAGCAGCTTAGATACCTACGAGCAGTACTTC
>.|TRBJ1-1|.|TRBV11-2
CASSLGLRRGANTEAFF
TGTGCCAGCAGCTTAGGTCTGCGGCGGGGCGCGAACACTGAAGCTTTCTTT